The source of this TCR beta chain is a study of blood T cell repertoires in COVID-19 (TCRdb year 2020). Some background on the complete study: The collaborator samples originated in the United States, Italy and Spain and spanned the acute and convalescent phases of COVID-19. Where available, HLA class I and class II types were obtained from metadata supplied by the sample provider rather than from assay-based typing. A de-identified subject ID, COVID-19 status, age in years and sex were almost always included in the sample metadata. Samples came from the ongoing ImmuneRACE study (first 160 participants) plus 1,254 subjects from 6 global collaborators. The material from the prospective study consisted of cDNA or gDNA derived from T cells, B-cell-depleted T cells, or PBMCs. The dataset comprised deeply sampled blood TCRbeta repertoires from subjects exposed to, actively infected with, or recovered from COVID-19. The repertoires were released in a freely available public database meant as a resource for research on the immune response to SARS-CoV-2.

Notes on this clone: It lacks a known antigen. One junction end does not reproduce the germline sequence, and a read error may be involved.

A second Seattle source provided samples from volunteer blood donors who had recovered from COVID-19. Collaborating institutions collected whole blood in K2EDTA tubes following their own protocols. Collaborator samples were shipped for TCRbeta analysis as frozen whole blood, isolated PBMCs, or DNA extracted from either sample type. The CDR3 contains 15 residues, cysteine and phenylalanine counted. The DNA shown is the 45-base CDR3, in frame from base 1. CDR1 and CDR2 are read off the germline V gene (reference sequence) as SSHAT and FNYEAQ. Overall study results and their limits: The quantity of clinical and demographic metadata differed by source and by participant and was supplied without curation.

TCRbeta CDR3 regions were amplified from genomic DNA by means of the immunoSEQ Assay, a bias-controlled multiplex PCR. Per the authors' processing: Nucleated cell counts per sample were estimated from amplification of reference gene primers within the assay. To quantify the absolute abundance of each unique TCRbeta CDR3 rearrangement, sequence reads were collapsed and filtered. For each sample, productive Simpson clonality was calculated as the square root of Simpson's diversity index across productive rearrangements. Imported from immuneACCESS, the table was reduced by TCRdb to in-frame sequences with V and J called. These copies leave out some clones; in studies compared against another copy, an unresolved V gene accounts for under half, and the cause of the remainder is not known. V, J and clone size are taken as reported in that table, and D and trimming were inferred from the DNA itself. This sample holds hundreds of thousands of clones; about 89% were observed only once. Around 6.5% of the sample lies in the top ten.

The sample taken for sequencing was peripheral blood. This clonotype was obtained from a man between 60 and 75 years old who had recovered from COVID-19. This chain is built from TRBV7-7 and TRBJ2-7; the D gene is possibly TRBD2, with 6 bases matching. Here is the DNA: TGTGCTAGCAGCTCCTCGCCGGGGGTCATCAACGAGCAGTACTTC. Its protein is CASSSSPGVINEQYF.